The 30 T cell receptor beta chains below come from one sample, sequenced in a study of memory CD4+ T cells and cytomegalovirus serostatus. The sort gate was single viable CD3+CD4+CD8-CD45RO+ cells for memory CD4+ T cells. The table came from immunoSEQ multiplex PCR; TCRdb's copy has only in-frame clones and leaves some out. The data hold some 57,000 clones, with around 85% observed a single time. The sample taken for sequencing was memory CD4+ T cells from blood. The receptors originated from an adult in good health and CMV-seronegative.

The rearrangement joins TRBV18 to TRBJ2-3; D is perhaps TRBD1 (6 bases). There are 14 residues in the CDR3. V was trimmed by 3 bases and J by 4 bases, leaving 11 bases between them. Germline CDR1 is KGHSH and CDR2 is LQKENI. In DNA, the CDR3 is TGTGCCAGCTCACCGATACAGGGCGCAGATACGCAGTATTTT. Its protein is CASSPIQGADTQYF.

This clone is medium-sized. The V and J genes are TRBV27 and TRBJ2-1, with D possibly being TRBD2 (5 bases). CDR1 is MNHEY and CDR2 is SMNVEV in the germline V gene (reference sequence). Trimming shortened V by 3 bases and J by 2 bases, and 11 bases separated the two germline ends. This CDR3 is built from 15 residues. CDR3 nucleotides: TGTGCCAGCAGTTTTGAGGCGGGTCCCTACAATGAGCAGTTCTTC. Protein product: CASSFEAGPYNEQFF.

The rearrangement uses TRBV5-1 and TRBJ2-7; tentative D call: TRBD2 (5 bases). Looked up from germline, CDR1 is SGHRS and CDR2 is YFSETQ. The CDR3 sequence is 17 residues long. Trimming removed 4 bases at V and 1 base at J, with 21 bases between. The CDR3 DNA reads TGCGCCAGCAGCCCTGGTTATTCTGACCGGAGGTCCTACGAGCAGTACTTC. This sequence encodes CASSPGYSDRRSYEQYF.

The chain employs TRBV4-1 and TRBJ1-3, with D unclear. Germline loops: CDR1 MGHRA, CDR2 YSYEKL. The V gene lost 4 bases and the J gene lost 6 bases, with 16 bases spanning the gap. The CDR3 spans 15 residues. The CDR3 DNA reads TGCGCCAGCAGCCCCGAGGCAGTCGGAACAAACACCATATATTTT. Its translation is CASSPEAVGTNTIYF.

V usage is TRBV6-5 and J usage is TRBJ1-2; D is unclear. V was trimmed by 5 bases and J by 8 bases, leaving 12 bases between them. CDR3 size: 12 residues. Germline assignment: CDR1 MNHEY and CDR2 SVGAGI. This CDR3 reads CASSEAPGGYTF. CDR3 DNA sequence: TGTGCCAGCAGTGAAGCACCCGGGGGCTACACCTTC.

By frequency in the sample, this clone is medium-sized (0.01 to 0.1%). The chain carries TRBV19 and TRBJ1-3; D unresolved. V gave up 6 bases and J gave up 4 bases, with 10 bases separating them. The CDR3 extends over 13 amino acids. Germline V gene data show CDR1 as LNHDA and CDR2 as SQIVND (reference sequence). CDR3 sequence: CASRGSPGNTIYF. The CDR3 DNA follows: TGTGCCAGTAGAGGAAGTCCGGGAAACACCATATATTTT.

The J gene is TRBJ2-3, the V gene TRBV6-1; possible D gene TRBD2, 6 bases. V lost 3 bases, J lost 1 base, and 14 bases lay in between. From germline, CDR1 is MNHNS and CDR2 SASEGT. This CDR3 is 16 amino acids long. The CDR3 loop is CASSDRGGRRTDTQYF. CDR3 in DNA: TGTGCCAGCAGTGACCGGGGAGGCCGCCGCACAGATACGCAGTATTTT.

The CDR3 region has the DNA TGCGCCAGCAGCCAAGACCCACCCCCAGAGACCCAGTACTTC. Encoded protein: CASSQDPPPETQYF. The chain employs TRBV4-1 and TRBJ2-5; D is undetermined. Trimming left V 0 bases short and J 4 bases short, with 9 bases between. Germline CDR1 MGHRA, CDR2 YSYEKL. The CDR3 length is 14 residues.

The CDR3 DNA reads as TGTGCCAGCTCCAGGGAAGGTAGCTATGGCTACACCTTC. It is translated as CASSREGSYGYTF. The rearrangement joins TRBV6-4 to TRBJ1-2, with D possibly matching TRBD1 (5 bases). V was shortened by 8 bases and J by 4 bases, with 14 bases between the two germline ends. CDR3 length: 13 amino acids. The germline gives CDR1 MRHNA, CDR2 SNTAGT.

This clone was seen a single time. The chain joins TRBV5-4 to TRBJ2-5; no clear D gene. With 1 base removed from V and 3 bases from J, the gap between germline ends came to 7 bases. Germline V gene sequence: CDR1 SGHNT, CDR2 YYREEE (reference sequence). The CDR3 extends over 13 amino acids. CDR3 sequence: CASSLQAEETQYF. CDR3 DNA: TGTGCCAGCAGCTTGCAGGCCGAAGAGACCCAGTACTTC.

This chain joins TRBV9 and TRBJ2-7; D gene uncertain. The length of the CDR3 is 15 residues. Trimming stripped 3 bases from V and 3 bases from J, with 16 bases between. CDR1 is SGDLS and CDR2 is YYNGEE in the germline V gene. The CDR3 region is CASSADFSSSYEQYF. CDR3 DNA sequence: TGTGCCAGCAGCGCTGACTTTTCGTCAAGCTACGAGCAGTACTTC.

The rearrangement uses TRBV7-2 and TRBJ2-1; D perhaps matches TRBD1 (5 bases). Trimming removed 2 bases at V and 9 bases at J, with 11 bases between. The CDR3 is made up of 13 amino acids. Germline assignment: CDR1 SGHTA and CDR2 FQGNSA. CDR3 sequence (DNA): TGTGCCAGCAGCTTAAATCCTAGGGGTGAGCAGTTCTTC. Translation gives CASSLNPRGEQFF.

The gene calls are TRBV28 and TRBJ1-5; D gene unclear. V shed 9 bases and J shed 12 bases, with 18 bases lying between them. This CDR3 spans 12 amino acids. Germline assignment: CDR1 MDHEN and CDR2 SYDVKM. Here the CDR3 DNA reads TGTGCCAGTGCGAGTTTGGGGAGTCTCCAGCATTTT. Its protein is CASASLGSLQHF.

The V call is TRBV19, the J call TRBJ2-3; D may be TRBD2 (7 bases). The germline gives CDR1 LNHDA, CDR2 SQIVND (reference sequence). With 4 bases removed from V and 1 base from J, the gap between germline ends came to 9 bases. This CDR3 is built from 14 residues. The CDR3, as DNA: TGTGCCAGTAGTACGGGGGGCGGCACAGATACGCAGTATTTT. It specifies CASSTGGGTDTQYF.

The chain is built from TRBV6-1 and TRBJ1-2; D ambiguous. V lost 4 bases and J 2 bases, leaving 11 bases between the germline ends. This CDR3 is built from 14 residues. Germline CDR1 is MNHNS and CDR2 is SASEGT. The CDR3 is CASSADGGNYGYTF. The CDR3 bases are TGTGCCAGCAGTGCCGACGGAGGGAACTATGGCTACACCTTC.

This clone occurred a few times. The CDR3 region has the DNA TGCGCCAGCAGCTTGGAAGGGGCTAGGGCCGACGAGCAGTACTTC. The encoded protein is CASSLEGARADEQYF. The chain joins TRBV5-1 to TRBJ2-7, with D maybe TRBD1 (5 bases). Trimming took 0 bases from V and 5 from J, leaving 15 bases between them. Germline CDR1 SGHRS, CDR2 YFSETQ. The length of the CDR3 is 15 residues.

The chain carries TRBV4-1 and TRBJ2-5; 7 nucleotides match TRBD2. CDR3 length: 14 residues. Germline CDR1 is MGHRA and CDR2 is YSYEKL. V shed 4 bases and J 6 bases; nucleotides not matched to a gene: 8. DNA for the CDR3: TGCGCCAGCAGCCCTGGACTAGTTGTACAGACCCAGTACTTC. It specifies CASSPGLVVQTQYF.

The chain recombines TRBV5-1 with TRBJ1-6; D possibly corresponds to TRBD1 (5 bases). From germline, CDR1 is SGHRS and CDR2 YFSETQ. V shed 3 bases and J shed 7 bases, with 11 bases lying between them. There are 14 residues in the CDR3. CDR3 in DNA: TGCGCCAGCAGCTCCGGGACGAAAAATTCACCCCTCCACTTT. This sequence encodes CASSSGTKNSPLHF.

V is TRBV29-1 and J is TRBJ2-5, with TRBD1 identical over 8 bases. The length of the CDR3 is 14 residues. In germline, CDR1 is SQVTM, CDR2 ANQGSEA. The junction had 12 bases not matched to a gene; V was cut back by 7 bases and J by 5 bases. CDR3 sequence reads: CSGQGYSPPETQYF. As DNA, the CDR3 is TGCAGCGGACAGGGGTATTCACCCCCCGAGACCCAGTACTTC.

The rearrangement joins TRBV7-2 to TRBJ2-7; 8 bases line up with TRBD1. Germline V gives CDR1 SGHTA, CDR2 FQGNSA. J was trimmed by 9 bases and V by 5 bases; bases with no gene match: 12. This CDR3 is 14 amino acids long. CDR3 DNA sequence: TGTGCCAGCAGCCGGGGACAGGAGATGATAGGGCAGTACTTC. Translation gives CASSRGQEMIGQYF.

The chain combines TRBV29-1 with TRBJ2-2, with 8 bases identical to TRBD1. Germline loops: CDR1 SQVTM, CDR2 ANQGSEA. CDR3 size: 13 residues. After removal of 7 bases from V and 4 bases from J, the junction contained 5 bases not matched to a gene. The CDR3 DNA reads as TGCAGCGCCGGACAGGGTACCACCGGGGAGCTGTTTTTT. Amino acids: CSAGQGTTGELFF.

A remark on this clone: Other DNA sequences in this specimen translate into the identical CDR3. CDR3 sequence reads: CASSLGGLSNQPQHF. Here the CDR3 DNA reads TGTGCCAGCAGCCTGGGGGGGTTGAGCAATCAGCCCCAGCATTTT. The chain employs TRBV5-6 and TRBJ1-5; tentatively, D is TRBD1 (5 bases). The CDR3 totals 15 residues. The V and J ends lost 4 bases and 1 base respectively, with 12 bases between them. Germline values: CDR1 SGHDT, CDR2 YYEEEE.

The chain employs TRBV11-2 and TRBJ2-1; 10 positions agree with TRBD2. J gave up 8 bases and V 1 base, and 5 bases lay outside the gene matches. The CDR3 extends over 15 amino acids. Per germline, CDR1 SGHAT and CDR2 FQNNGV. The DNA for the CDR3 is TGTGCCAGCAGCTTAGGTAGCGGGAGGAGCGATGAGCAGTTCTTC. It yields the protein CASSLGSGRSDEQFF.

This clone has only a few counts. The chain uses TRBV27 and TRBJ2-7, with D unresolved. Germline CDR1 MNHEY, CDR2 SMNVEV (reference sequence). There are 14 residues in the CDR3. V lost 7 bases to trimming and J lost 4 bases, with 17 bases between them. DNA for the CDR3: TGTGCCAGCACCCCGCCAGAGTTTGTGTACGAGCAGTACTTC. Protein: CASTPPEFVYEQYF.

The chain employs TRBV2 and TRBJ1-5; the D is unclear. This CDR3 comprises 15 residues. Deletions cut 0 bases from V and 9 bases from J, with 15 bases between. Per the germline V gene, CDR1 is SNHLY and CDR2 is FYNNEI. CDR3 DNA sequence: TGTGCCAGCAGTGAAGCAAATAGTCCAGGAGGGCCCCAGCATTTT. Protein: CASSEANSPGGPQHF.

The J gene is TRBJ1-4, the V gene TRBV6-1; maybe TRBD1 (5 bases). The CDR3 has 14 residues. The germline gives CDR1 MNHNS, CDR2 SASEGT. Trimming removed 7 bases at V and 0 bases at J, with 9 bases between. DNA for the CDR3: TGTGCCAGCAAGGACACCGCAACTAATGAAAAACTGTTTTTT. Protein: CASKDTATNEKLFF.

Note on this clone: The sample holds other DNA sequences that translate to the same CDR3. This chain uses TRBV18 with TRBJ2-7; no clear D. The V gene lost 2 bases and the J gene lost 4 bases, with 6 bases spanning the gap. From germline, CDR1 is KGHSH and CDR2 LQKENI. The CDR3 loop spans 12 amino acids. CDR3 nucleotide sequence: TGTGCCAGCTCACCAACCAGTTACGAGCAGTACTTC. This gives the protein CASSPTSYEQYF.

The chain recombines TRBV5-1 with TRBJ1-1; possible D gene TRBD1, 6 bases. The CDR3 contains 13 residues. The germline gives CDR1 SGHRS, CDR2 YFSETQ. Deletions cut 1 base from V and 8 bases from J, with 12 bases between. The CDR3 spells CASSLTADSEAFF. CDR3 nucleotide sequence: TGCGCCAGCAGCTTGACGGCGGACAGCGAAGCTTTCTTT.

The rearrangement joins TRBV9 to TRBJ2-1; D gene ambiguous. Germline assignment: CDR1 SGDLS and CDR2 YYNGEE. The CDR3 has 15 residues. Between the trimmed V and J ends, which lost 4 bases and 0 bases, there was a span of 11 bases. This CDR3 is CASSPIPSSYNEQFF. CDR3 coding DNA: TGTGCCAGCAGCCCGATACCGAGCTCCTACAATGAGCAGTTCTTC.

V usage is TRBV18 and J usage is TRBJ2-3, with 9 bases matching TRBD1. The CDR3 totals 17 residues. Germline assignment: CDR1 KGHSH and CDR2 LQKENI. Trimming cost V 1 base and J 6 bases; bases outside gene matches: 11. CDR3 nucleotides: TGTGCCAGCTCACCACGGGTCGACAGGGGGAACGGTGATACGCAGTATTTT. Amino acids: CASSPRVDRGNGDTQYF.